Listed below are T cell receptor beta chains from one sample, sequenced in a study of T-cell memory formation after mild COVID-19. TCRdb reanalysed the 5' RACE reads using MiXCR and keeps one entry per CDR3 protein. The repertoire has about 310,000 distinct CDR3 sequences, roughly a fifth of them found once; the top ten carry 20% to 25%. Sequenced sample: PBMCs or a T cell subset sorted from them (not recorded which). These receptors were taken from a man in his late teens or twenties who had mild COVID-19 (a few samples of this study predate the infection). Cell type and time point are not known. The CDR3 runs from the conserved cysteine through the conserved F or W. D genes are given only for firm matches. Where a row states a size, it is once, few, many or the class of an expanded clone; other rows omit it.

v_gene,j_gene,abundance,d_gene,CDR3aa,CDR3nt
TRBV29-1,TRBJ2-7,few,.,CSVASPGSYEQYF,TGCAGCGTAGCTAGTCCGGGGTCCTACGAGCAGTACTTC
TRBV19,TRBJ1-1,few,.,CASRRVDLPAEAFF,TGTGCCAGTAGGAGAGTAGATCTACCCGCTGAAGCTTTCTTT
TRBV9,TRBJ2-1,.,.,CASSPRYRPPYNEQFF,TGTGCCAGCAGCCCCCGTTACAGACCACCCTACAATGAGCAGTTCTTC
TRBV4-2,TRBJ1-1,.,TRBD1,CASSPRQGERNTEAFF,TGTGCCAGCAGCCCTCGACAGGGGGAGAGGAACACTGAAGCTTTCTTT
TRBV27,TRBJ1-1,.,.,CASSSWTGLNTEAFF,TGTGCCAGCAGTTCTTGGACGGGATTGAACACTGAAGCTTTCTTT
TRBV7-9,TRBJ1-1,few,.,CASSFREREAFF,TGTGCCAGCAGCTTTCGAGAGCGTGAAGCTTTCTTT
TRBV18,TRBJ2-5,few,.,CASSPSGSETQYF,TGTGCCAGCTCACCAAGCGGGTCGGAGACCCAGTACTTC
TRBV5-1,TRBJ2-2,few,.,CASSLETGRNTGELFF,TGCGCCAGCAGCCTAGAGACGGGACGGAACACCGGGGAGCTGTTTTTT
TRBV7-2,TRBJ2-1,few,TRBD1,CASSLYAGTGGGEQFF,TGTGCCAGCAGCCTCTACGCCGGGACAGGGGGCGGTGAGCAGTTCTTC
TRBV7-6,TRBJ1-2,.,TRBD1,CASSLDRQGVKTF,TGTGCCAGCAGCTTAGACAGACAGGGAGTAAAGACCTTC
TRBV6-1,TRBJ1-5,.,.,CATRENQPQHF,TGTGCCACCAGAGAGAATCAGCCCCAGCATTTT
TRBV6-6,TRBJ2-7,.,.,CASTLNWINYEQYF,TGTGCCAGCACCCTAAATTGGATCAACTACGAGCAGTACTTC
TRBV10-2,TRBJ2-2,.,.,CASSGGLNTGELFF,TGCGCCAGCAGTGGAGGGTTGAACACCGGGGAGCTGTTTTTT
TRBV7-2,TRBJ1-2,.,.,CASTRTDYGYTF,TGTGCCAGCACCCGGACAGACTATGGCTACACCTTC
TRBV10-3,TRBJ2-6,many,.,CAISEQPGTHLPGANVLTF,TGTGCCATCAGTGAGCAGCCGGGAACGCACCTCCCTGGGGCCAACGTCCTGACTTTC
TRBV20-1,TRBJ1-2,few,.,CSARYPPGGAGYGYTF,TGCAGTGCTAGATACCCCCCGGGGGGCGCGGGGTATGGCTACACCTTC
TRBV6-4,TRBJ1-1,.,.,CASSTEAGTEAFF,TGTGCCAGCAGTACAGAGGCGGGGACTGAAGCTTTCTTT
TRBV6-5,TRBJ2-1,.,TRBD2,CASSYSTSGGPTYNEQFF,TGTGCCAGCAGTTACTCGACTAGCGGGGGGCCTACCTACAATGAGCAGTTCTTC
TRBV12-3/TRBV12-4,TRBJ2-1,few,.,CASSSLADEQFF,TGTGCCAGCAGTTCCCTGGCGGATGAGCAGTTCTTC
TRBV5-1,TRBJ2-7,.,TRBD2,CASSLATGGTAGEQYF,TGCGCCAGCAGCTTGGCTACGGGGGGAACCGCCGGCGAGCAGTACTTC
TRBV7-9,TRBJ2-6,few,.,CASSSQAHRGANVLTF,TGTGCCAGCAGCTCACAGGCCCATCGTGGGGCCAACGTCCTGACTTTC
TRBV6-6,TRBJ1-1,.,TRBD1,CASIRGLSTEAFF,TGTGCCAGCATAAGGGGGCTCTCGACTGAAGCTTTCTTT
TRBV7-9,TRBJ2-7,.,.,CASSRVGGGSYEQYF,TGTGCCAGCAGCCGAGTCGGGGGAGGCTCCTACGAGCAGTACTTC
TRBV5-1,TRBJ2-7,few,TRBD1,CASAGTGVYEQYF,TGCGCCAGCGCCGGGACAGGGGTCTACGAGCAGTACTTC
TRBV19,TRBJ1-1,few,.,CASSPAGARANTEAFF,TGTGCCAGTAGTCCGGCCGGGGCACGGGCGAACACTGAAGCTTTCTTT
TRBV5-1,TRBJ2-3,.,.,CASGLTGPDTQYF,TGCGCCAGCGGACTCACAGGCCCAGATACGCAGTATTTT
TRBV4-2,TRBJ2-7,once,TRBD2,CASSQESGSYEQYF,TGTGCCAGCAGCCAAGAAAGCGGGAGCTACGAGCAGTACTTC
TRBV19,TRBJ1-2,few,.,CASNNKGYGYTF,TGTGCCAGTAACAATAAAGGCTATGGCTACACCTTC
TRBV29-1,TRBJ2-3,.,TRBD2,CSVEAGGPFAQYF,TGCAGCGTTGAGGCGGGGGGGCCGTTTGCGCAGTATTTT
TRBV5-5,TRBJ2-1,.,.,CASSLGPTVARQGEQFF,TGTGCCAGCAGCTTGGGGCCTACGGTCGCTCGTCAGGGTGAGCAGTTCTTC
TRBV6-5,TRBJ2-1,once,.,CASSYSIRGHHNEQFF,TGTGCCAGCAGTTACTCGATACGGGGCCACCACAATGAGCAGTTCTTC
TRBV7-9,TRBJ2-7,few,TRBD1,CASSLARDRGYEQYF,TGTGCCAGCAGCTTAGCCCGGGACAGGGGTTACGAGCAGTACTTC
TRBV7-2,TRBJ1-1,.,.,CASSWGGLANTEAFF,TGTGCCAGCAGTTGGGGAGGGCTGGCGAACACTGAAGCTTTCTTT
TRBV7-2,TRBJ1-3,many,.,CASSPGGSSGNTIYF,TGTGCCAGCAGCCCGGGGGGGAGCTCTGGAAACACCATATATTTT
TRBV7-8,TRBJ2-1,.,TRBD2,CASSLLRGGAEQFF,TGTGCCAGCAGCCTTCTGCGGGGAGGGGCTGAGCAGTTCTTC
TRBV9,TRBJ2-1,.,.,CASSPRGPLASNEQFF,TGTGCCAGCAGCCCCCGGGGGCCCCTGGCGAGCAATGAGCAGTTCTTC
TRBV7-9,TRBJ2-7,many,TRBD1,CASSFTGAYEQYF,TGTGCCAGCAGCTTCACAGGGGCCTACGAGCAGTACTTC
TRBV20-1,TRBJ2-5,.,TRBD1,CSARTPGQGSGETQYF,TGCAGTGCTAGGACTCCGGGACAGGGGAGCGGGGAGACCCAGTACTTC
TRBV7-2,TRBJ2-5,.,.,CASSLRIADQETQYF,TGTGCCAGCAGCTTGCGGATAGCGGATCAAGAGACCCAGTACTTC
TRBV5-1,TRBJ2-1,many,.,CASSFGSNEQFF,TGCGCCAGCAGCTTTGGGAGCAATGAGCAGTTCTTC
TRBV28,TRBJ1-5,.,TRBD1,CASSFPGQGAAHNNQPQHF,TGTGCCAGCAGTTTCCCGGGACAGGGGGCCGCCCATAACAATCAGCCCCAGCATTTT
TRBV11-1,TRBJ2-3,few,.,CASSANGGPDTQYF,TGTGCCAGCAGCGCGAACGGGGGCCCAGATACGCAGTATTTT
TRBV11-2,TRBJ2-6,.,.,CASSLAAWRGSPGANVLTF,TGTGCCAGCAGCTTAGCCGCGTGGCGGGGAAGCCCTGGGGCCAACGTCCTGACTTTC
TRBV5-1,TRBJ2-5,.,TRBD1,CASSHGDSGAETQYF,TGCGCCAGCAGTCACGGGGACAGTGGGGCTGAGACCCAGTACTTC
TRBV27,TRBJ2-5,few,.,CASSSSGWETQYF,.
TRBV7-2,TRBJ1-6,few,TRBD1,CASSPGQGGSPLHF,TGTGCCAGCAGCCCGGGACAGGGAGGTTCACCCCTCCACTTT
TRBV6-1,TRBJ2-5,.,TRBD1,CASNRQGRETQYF,TGTGCCAGCAATAGACAGGGGCGCGAGACCCAGTACTTC
TRBV4-2,TRBJ2-1,.,.,CASSQEGPGGFTEQFF,TGTGCCAGCAGCCAAGAAGGTCCGGGGGGCTTTACTGAGCAGTTCTTC
TRBV3-1,TRBJ2-5,many,TRBD2,CASSQGGGIQETQYF,TGTGCCAGCAGCCAAGGCGGGGGGATCCAAGAGACCCAGTACTTC
TRBV20-1,TRBJ1-2,many,.,CSAREEHLGYGYTF,TGCAGTGCTAGAGAGGAACACCTGGGCTATGGCTACACCTTC
TRBV20-1,TRBJ2-5,few,TRBD2,CSALTTSGVETQYF,TGCAGTGCTCTCACTACTAGCGGGGTGGAGACCCAGTACTTC
TRBV5-1,TRBJ2-3,few,TRBD1,CASSDLQGAEDTQYF,TGCGCCAGCAGCGACTTACAGGGGGCGGAAGATACGCAGTATTTT